Below, 29 T cell receptor beta chains from the same sample are listed, as sequenced in a study of T cells in Graves' hyperthyroidism and ophthalmopathy. RNA transcripts were the template for amplifying TCR beta CDR3 regions. HTBI primers were the set used in a first-round RT-PCR of the TCR CDR3. In TCRdb, the multiplex PCR reads were re-called with MiXCR into one record per CDR3 protein. This sample carries some 370,000 distinct CDR3 sequences, about 14% of them seen once, and the ten largest clones take 28%. The sequencing sample was made of blood. Source of these receptors: a man aged 50 to 59 with Graves' ophthalmopathy.

This chain links TRBV12-5 with TRBJ2-1; D not certain. Germline V gene sequence: CDR1 LGHNT, CDR2 FRNRAP. This CDR3 is 14 amino acids long. The V end lost 9 bases, the J end lost 0 bases, and 12 bases lay between the germline ends. This CDR3 reads CASIGGSSYNEQFF. CDR3 coding DNA: TGTGCTAGCATTGGCGGAAGCTCCTACAATGAGCAGTTCTTC.

This clonotype was observed at least ten times. The chain couples TRBV6-1 to TRBJ2-7; 9 nucleotides match TRBD2. This CDR3 has 14 amino acids. V lost 4 bases, J lost 6 bases, and 7 bases stayed unmatched. CDR1 is MNHNS, CDR2 SASEGT, per germline. The CDR3: CASSATSGDIEQYF. The DNA for the CDR3 is TGTGCCAGCAGTGCGACTAGCGGCGACATCGAGCAGTACTTC.

This clonotype was observed a few times. V is TRBV19 and J is TRBJ2-7, with 10 nucleotides matching TRBD1. Germline V lookup: CDR1 LNHDA, CDR2 SQIVND (reference sequence). J was trimmed by 6 bases and V by 10 bases; bases with no gene match: 9. The length of the CDR3 is 13 residues. The CDR3 DNA is TGTGCCACCGATGCCGGGACAGGGGTCGAGCAGTACTTC. Its protein product is CATDAGTGVEQYF.

This chain uses TRBV13 with TRBJ1-4; weak D call: TRBD1 (5 bases). The CDR3 spans 14 residues. Germline V gives CDR1 PRHDT, CDR2 FYEKMQ (reference sequence). Trimming shortened V by 2 bases and J by 8 bases, and 12 bases separated the two germline ends. The CDR3 DNA follows: TGTGCCAGCAGCTTATTTCGACGGGGCGAAAAACTGTTTTTT. It translates to CASSLFRRGEKLFF.

The chain combines TRBV6-8 with TRBJ2-2; 7 bases are shared with TRBD1. J gave up 3 bases and V 2 bases, and 6 bases lay outside the gene matches. Germline CDR1 and CDR2: MNHGY and SAAAGT. This CDR3 region has 16 residues. CDR3 in DNA: TGTGCCAGCAGTTACAAGGACAGGTTGGACACCGGGGAGCTGTTTTTT. As protein: CASSYKDRLDTGELFF.

This clonotype was observed a few times. This sequence joins TRBV29-1 and TRBJ2-7, with D tentatively TRBD1 (6 bases). CDR3 length: 13 residues. Trimming shortened V by 0 bases and J by 5 bases, and 11 bases separated the two germline ends. CDR1 and CDR2 from the germline V gene are SQVTM and ANQGSEA. In DNA form, the CDR3 reads TGCAGCGTTGAAGACGCTACAGGGAACGAGCAGTACTTC. Translated: CSVEDATGNEQYF.

This clonotype was detected ten times or more. V is TRBV5-1 and J is TRBJ2-1; 8 bases match TRBD2. The J segment lost 4 bases and the V segment lost 2 bases, leaving 5 bases of the junction unmatched. This CDR3 region has 15 residues. Germline CDR1 SGHRS, CDR2 YFSETQ. The CDR3 DNA reads TGCGCCAGCAGCTTCCTCCCTAGCGGGTACAATGAGCAGTTCTTC. Its translation is CASSFLPSGYNEQFF.

This clonotype has more than one count but fewer than ten. The V and J genes are TRBV12-3 or TRBV12-4 and TRBJ1-5; tentative D call: TRBD1 (6 bases). This CDR3 is built from 14 residues. The V gene lost 6 bases and the J gene lost 3 bases, with 12 bases spanning the gap. The CDR3 DNA sequence: TGTGCCAGCAGGGGGGGCGGACTCAATCAGCCCCAGCATTTT. As protein: CASRGGGLNQPQHF.

This chain connects TRBV20-1 to TRBJ2-7; D possibly corresponds to TRBD2 (6 bases). The CDR3 consists of 14 residues. V gave up 6 bases and J gave up 4 bases, with 19 bases separating them. Germline CDR1 DFQATT, CDR2 SNEGSKA (reference sequence). CDR3: CSAAAGTHKYEQYF. CDR3 nucleotides: TGCAGTGCGGCTGCCGGGACTCACAAATACGAGCAGTACTTC.

This clonotype is a singleton in its sample. The V and J genes are TRBV6-1 and TRBJ2-5; D is unresolved. The CDR3 totals 12 residues. Per the germline V gene, CDR1 is MNHNS and CDR2 is SASEGT. V dropped 10 bases and J dropped 1 base, with 10 bases sitting between them. The CDR3 region is CAISQPQETQYF. The DNA for the CDR3 is TGTGCCATCTCCCAACCCCAAGAGACCCAGTACTTC.

The chain recombines TRBV5-1 with TRBJ2-2, with 7 bases fitting TRBD1. The germline CDR1 and CDR2 sequences are SGHRS and YFSETQ. The CDR3 length is 14 residues. Trimming took 6 bases from V and 4 from J; bases not matched to a gene: 6. The CDR3 reads CASNTGAPTGELFF. Here the CDR3 DNA reads TGCGCCAGCAATACAGGGGCACCCACCGGGGAGCTGTTTTTT.

Ten or more counts support this clonotype. This chain uses TRBV28 with TRBJ2-1; TRBD2 matches 9 bases. CDR1 and CDR2 from the germline V gene are MDHEN and SYDVKM. The CDR3 extends over 16 amino acids. Unmatched junction bases numbered 3, after V lost 1 base and J lost 2 bases. This chain's CDR3 is CASSLLAGDTYNEQFF. The DNA for the CDR3 is TGTGCCAGCAGTTTATTAGCGGGAGACACCTACAATGAGCAGTTCTTC.

This clonotype was detected a few times. The genes are TRBV19 and TRBJ1-1, with unresolved D. V lost 7 bases and J 0 bases, leaving 12 bases between the germline ends. The germline CDR1 and CDR2 sequences are LNHDA and SQIVND (reference sequence). The CDR3 extends over 14 amino acids. This CDR3 is CASTGRPMNTEAFF. In DNA form, the CDR3 reads TGTGCCAGTACTGGCAGGCCCATGAACACTGAAGCTTTCTTT.

This clonotype was recorded many times. The chain couples TRBV5-1 to TRBJ2-7, with D perhaps matching TRBD2 (5 bases). This CDR3 contains 15 residues. Looked up from germline, CDR1 is SGHRS and CDR2 is YFSETQ. Trimming took off 4 bases at V and 2 bases at J, with 16 bases between the two ends. The CDR3 DNA is TGCGCCAGCAGCGCGACCGGGATGAGTCCCTACGAGCAGTACTTC. It specifies CASSATGMSPYEQYF. The variable domain in full, completed from reference TRBV5-1 and TRBJ2-7, reads KAGVTQTPRYLIKTRGQQVTLSCSPISGHRSVSWYQQTPGQGLQFLFEYFSETQRNKGNFPGRFSGRQFSNSRSEMNVSTLELGDSALYLCASSATGMSPYEQYFGPGTRLTVT.

This clonotype came up many times. V and J are TRBV18 and TRBJ1-2; the D gene is possibly TRBD1 (6 bases). V was pared by 2 bases and J by 2 bases, with 12 bases between. The CDR3 has 15 amino acids. Germline loops: CDR1 KGHSH, CDR2 LQKENI. The CDR3 DNA reads TGTGCCAGCTCACCAGGTACAGGGCAGAACTATGGCTACACCTTC. Translated: CASSPGTGQNYGYTF. Looking up the rest from reference TRBV18 and TRBJ1-2 gives the full variable domain: NAGVMQNPRHLVRRRGQEARLRCSPMKGHSHVYWYRQLPEEGLKFMVYLQKENIIDESGMPKERFSAEFPKEGPSILRIQQVVRGDSAAYFCASSPGTGQNYGYTFGSGTRLTVV.

About this clonotype itself: At one boundary the junction diverges from the germline segment, which might be a read error. The chain recombines TRBV29-1 with TRBJ2-1, with D uncertain. Germline V gene sequence: CDR1 SQVTM, CDR2 ANQGSEA. The CDR3 loop spans 14 amino acids. In nucleotides, the CDR3 is TGCAGCGTTGAAAATGAGAGCTCCTACAATGGGCAGTTCTTC. Its translation is CSVENESSYNGQFF.

This clonotype was recorded at least ten times. The chain carries TRBV3-1 and TRBJ1-2; 7 bases fit TRBD1. V trimming: 3 bases; J trimming: 4 bases; junction bases outside the gene matches: 8. The CDR3 totals 15 residues. Germline V CDR1 and CDR2: LGHDT, YNNKEL (reference sequence). The CDR3 DNA reads as TGTGCCAGCAGCCAGAGCGGGCGGGACAGCTATGGCTACACCTTC. This gives the protein CASSQSGRDSYGYTF.

This clonotype was picked up a small number of times. The chain has TRBV5-1 and TRBJ1-1; TRBD1 is a possible D gene (5 bases). The CDR3 contains 14 residues. The V gene's germline CDR1 is SGHRS and CDR2 YFSETQ. Deletions cut 5 bases from V and 0 bases from J, with 11 bases between. This CDR3 reads CASRQGRMNTEAFF. CDR3 bases: TGCGCCAGCAGGCAGGGTAGGATGAACACTGAAGCTTTCTTT.

The chain links TRBV7-6 to TRBJ2-5, with 13 nucleotides matching TRBD2. CDR1 and CDR2 from the germline V gene are SGHVS and FNYEAQ. The CDR3 consists of 18 residues. The V segment lost 5 bases and the J segment 5 bases; nucleotides outside the gene matches: 14. The CDR3: CASSTLRLAGGRSETQYF. DNA for the CDR3: TGTGCCAGCAGCACATTACGACTAGCGGGAGGCCGGTCGGAGACCCAGTACTTC.

The CDR3 bases are TGTGCCAGTAGCCCAGCTAGCGGGAGTAAAAACATTCAGTACTTC. This codes for CASSPASGSKNIQYF. This sequence joins TRBV19 and TRBJ2-4; 10 positions match TRBD2. The CDR3 contains 15 residues. With 6 bases clipped from V and 4 bases from J, the junction kept 6 bases outside the gene matches. Germline V gene sequence: CDR1 LNHDA, CDR2 SQIVND (reference sequence).

Ten or more counts support this clonotype. The rearrangement links TRBV7-9 to TRBJ2-5; D assignment may be TRBD1 or TRBD2 (5 bases each). Germline CDR1 reads SEHNR; CDR2 reads FQNEAQ (reference sequence). The ends were cut back, 5 bases at V and 4 bases at J, with 14 bases in the middle. The CDR3 consists of 14 residues. CDR3: CASSPSGGRETQYF. As DNA, the CDR3 is TGTGCCAGCAGCCCCTCTGGGGGTAGAGAGACCCAGTACTTC.

The rearrangement joins TRBV19 to TRBJ2-3; 8 bases align to TRBD1. Germline-derived CDR1 and CDR2 are LNHDA and SQIVND (reference sequence). With V trimmed by 7 bases and J by 4 bases, 10 bases remained unmatched. CDR3 length equals 15 residues. The CDR3 reads CASTPTGASSDTQYF. The CDR3 nucleotides read TGTGCCAGTACCCCGACAGGGGCAAGTTCAGATACGCAGTATTTT.

Worth noting for this clonotype: A much larger clonotype is one base distant, so this may be a read error. The chain recombines TRBV30 with TRBJ2-7, with D unclear. The CDR3 runs 13 residues. In germline, CDR1 is GTSNPN, CDR2 SVGIG (reference sequence). The CDR3 sequence is CAWKPEVVYEQCF. Here the CDR3 DNA reads TGTGCCTGGAAGCCCGAGGTAGTCTACGAGCAGTGCTTC.

This clonotype has just a few counts. This chain links TRBV14 with TRBJ2-3; D is undetermined. CDR1 and CDR2 from the germline V gene are SGHDN and FVKESK. The CDR3 sequence is 17 residues long. Between the trimmed V and J ends, which lost 1 base and 0 bases, there was a span of 14 bases. The CDR3 is CASSQALEITSTDTQYF. CDR3 bases: TGTGCCAGCAGCCAAGCTCTGGAGATAACTAGCACAGATACGCAGTATTTT.

There are many counts of this clonotype. The V gene is TRBV28, the J gene TRBJ2-7; no clear D gene. The CDR3 contains 15 residues. Germline CDR1 MDHEN, CDR2 SYDVKM. V lost 6 bases and J lost 4, with 19 bases in between. CDR3 in DNA: TGTGCCAGCAGCCTCACCTCCGCCGGGTTATACGAGCAGTACTTC. This codes for CASSLTSAGLYEQYF. The variable domain in full, with the rest retrieved from reference TRBV28 and TRBJ2-7, is DVKVTQSSRYLVKRTGEKVFLECVQDMDHENMFWYRQDPGLGLRLIYFSYDVKMKEKGDIPEGYSVSREKKERFSLILESASTNQTSMYLCASSLTSAGLYEQYFGPGTRLTVT.

The chain recombines TRBV12-3 or TRBV12-4 with TRBJ2-7, with D hard to call. The ends were cut back, 1 base at V and 3 bases at J, with 10 bases in the middle. This CDR3 is built from 14 residues. In DNA, the CDR3 is TGTGCCAGCAGTTTAGATTTCCCCGACTACGAGCAGTACTTC. Translation: CASSLDFPDYEQYF.

Many counts were recorded for this clonotype. This chain joins TRBV5-1 and TRBJ1-1; D might be TRBD1 (6 bases). The CDR3 totals 14 residues. The V end lost 0 bases, the J end lost 1 base, and 7 bases lay between the germline ends. CDR1 SGHRS and CDR2 YFSETQ come from the germline V gene. CDR3 sequence: CASSLVGANTEAFF. As DNA, the CDR3 is TGCGCCAGCAGCTTGGTGGGGGCGAACACTGAAGCTTTCTTT.

For this clonotype: A clone one base away is much larger, so this may be a read error. The chain uses TRBV2 and TRBJ2-4; 7 positions agree with TRBD2. The V and J ends lost 7 bases and 3 bases, in that order; junction bases with no gene match: 6. Looked up from germline, CDR1 is SNHLY and CDR2 is FYNNEI. This CDR3 has 14 amino acids. In nucleotides, the CDR3 is TGTGCCAGCATCCGGGGGGATCGCAAAAACATTCAGTACTTC. Translation gives CASIRGDRKNIQYF.

This clonotype was seen repeatedly, ten times or more. V and J are TRBV5-1 and TRBJ2-2, with D unresolved. Trimming cost V 0 bases and J 7 bases, with 4 bases left between them. From germline, CDR1 is SGHRS and CDR2 YFSETQ. This CDR3 comprises 12 residues. The CDR3 region is CASSLDIGELFF. As DNA, the CDR3 is TGCGCCAGCAGCTTGGACATCGGGGAGCTGTTTTTT. Based on the CDR3 plus reference TRBV5-1 and TRBJ2-2, the full variable domain is KAGVTQTPRYLIKTRGQQVTLSCSPISGHRSVSWYQQTPGQGLQFLFEYFSETQRNKGNFPGRFSGRQFSNSRSEMNVSTLELGDSALYLCASSLDIGELFFGEGSRLTVL.